These 10 T cell receptor beta chains were sequenced from one sample in a study of shared clonotypes between healthy human individuals. Assay: immunoSEQ multiplex PCR; the TCRdb copy retains only in-frame clones and omits some. The sample lists around 2.1 million clones; 85% to 95% were seen once. CD45RO-negative CD8 cells positively selected for CCR7 made up the naive population, which excluded terminally differentiated effector memory CD45RA+ cells. The sequencing sample was made of naive CD8+ T cells from PBMCs. The origin of the receptors is a man between 18 and 29 years old in good health. Some clones in this sample may be carry-over from other donors' samples.

This clone was counted a single time. The V call is TRBV27, the J call TRBJ2-5; 8 bases agree with TRBD1. The trim removed 6 bases at V and 4 bases at J, leaving 13 bases unmatched. The CDR3 totals 16 residues. From germline, CDR1 is MNHEY and CDR2 SMNVEV (reference sequence). The CDR3 region is CASRISQGARVETQYF. The CDR3, as DNA: TGTGCCAGCAGGATTTCTCAGGGGGCGAGGGTAGAGACCCAGTACTTC.

The DNA for the CDR3 is TGTGCCAGCAGCCAGAGGACTAGCGGGAGGCCCCCGTACAATGAGCAGTTCTTC. Translated, it gives CASSQRTSGRPPYNEQFF. The rearrangement links TRBV7-9 to TRBJ2-1; 14 bases align to TRBD2. V shed 5 bases and J 4 bases; nucleotides not matched to a gene: 10. Germline V lookup: CDR1 SEHNR, CDR2 FQNEAQ (reference sequence). The CDR3 is 18 amino acids.

To note about this clone: Other DNA sequences in this specimen translate into the identical CDR3. This chain uses TRBV5-4 with TRBJ2-5, with 7 bases lining up with TRBD2. Germline loops: CDR1 SGHNT, CDR2 YYREEE (reference sequence). Trimming at V came to 0 bases and at J to 2 bases, leaving 1 base not matched to a gene. The CDR3 runs to 14 residues. The CDR3 DNA follows: TGTGCCAGCAGCTTGGTCGGGGGGCAAGAGACCCAGTACTTC. It specifies CASSLVGGQETQYF.

V gene TRBV6-5 combines with J gene TRBJ1-2; 8 nucleotides match TRBD1. Germline CDR1 MNHEY, CDR2 SVGAGI. There are 15 residues in the CDR3. After removal of 5 bases from V and 0 bases from J, the junction contained 5 bases not matched to a gene. This chain's CDR3 is CASSPRRGPNYGYTF. For the CDR3, the DNA is TGTGCCAGCAGTCCACGCAGGGGGCCTAACTATGGCTACACCTTC.

CDR3 sequence (DNA): TGTGCCAGCAGTCCTCGCGGGAGCAGCGACAATGAGCAGTTCTTC. It translates to CASSPRGSSDNEQFF. The V and J genes are TRBV27 and TRBJ2-1; 7 positions agree with TRBD2. The V gene's germline CDR1 is MNHEY and CDR2 SMNVEV (reference sequence). The length of the CDR3 is 15 residues. V gave up 5 bases and J gave up 5 bases; unmatched junction bases: 9.

V usage is TRBV7-9 and J usage is TRBJ1-1; D possibly corresponds to TRBD1 (6 bases). CDR3 size: 15 residues. From germline, CDR1 is SEHNR and CDR2 FQNEAQ (reference sequence). Trimming cost V 8 bases and J 5 bases, with 21 bases left between them. CDR3 region: CASSGLRGEGTEAFF. CDR3 nucleotides: TGTGCCAGCTCCGGACTTAGGGGGGAAGGAACTGAAGCTTTCTTT.

The chain combines TRBV29-1 with TRBJ1-1; D possibly corresponds to TRBD1 (5 bases). Germline CDR1 is SQVTM and CDR2 is ANQGSEA. The CDR3 is made up of 12 amino acids. V was clipped by 5 bases and J by 0 bases, with 7 bases between them. The CDR3 here is CSVLTVNTEAFF. The CDR3 coding sequence is TGCAGCGTTCTGACAGTGAACACTGAAGCTTTCTTT.

The chain uses TRBV7-2 and TRBJ1-2; no definite D call. From germline, CDR1 is SGHTA and CDR2 FQGNSA. V lost 0 bases, J lost 8 bases, and 13 bases lay in between. The CDR3 runs 14 residues. The CDR3 protein is CASSLAGSLYGYTF. CDR3 bases: TGTGCCAGCAGCTTAGCAGGGTCCCTATACGGCTACACCTTC.

This chain joins TRBV11-2 and TRBJ2-1, with unresolved D. Trimming pared 7 bases from V and 6 bases from J, leaving 7 bases between. Germline values: CDR1 SGHAT, CDR2 FQNNGV. CDR3 length: 11 residues. The DNA of the CDR3 is TGTGCCAGCAAACACAGCAATGAGCAGTTCTTC. Protein: CASKHSNEQFF. The variable domain in full, with the rest retrieved from reference TRBV11-2 and TRBJ2-1, is EAGVAQSPRYKIIEKRQSVAFWCNPISGHATLYWYQQILGQGPKLLIQFQNNGVVDDSQLPKDRFSAERLKGVDSTLKIQPAKLEDSAVYLCASKHSNEQFFGPGTRLTVL.

The V gene is TRBV12-5, the J gene TRBJ2-7; TRBD1 matches 9 bases. The CDR3 consists of 14 residues. V was clipped by 7 bases and J by 2 bases; unmatched bases: 6. Germline CDR1 reads LGHNT; CDR2 reads FRNRAP. This chain's CDR3 is CASAKDRGTYEQYF. The CDR3 coding sequence is TGTGCTAGTGCCAAGGACAGGGGTACCTACGAGCAGTACTTC.